The T cell receptor (beta chain) under discussion was sequenced for a study of blood T cell repertoires in COVID-19. Whole-study context: Sites in the United States, Italy and Spain provided acute and convalescent COVID-19 samples.

Per the authors' pipeline: Cell counts per sample came from amplifying reference gene primers. Using immunoSEQ multiplex PCR, the repertoire was profiled, and TCRdb retains in-frame clones only, with some absent. The V and J calls and clone size were taken over from that table, and D and trimming were inferred from the DNA. The table has under 200,000 clones, about 84% seen once. CDR3 length equals 15 residues. Trimming shortened V by 4 bases and J by 2 bases, and 15 bases separated the two germline ends. Germline CDR1 and CDR2: ENHRY and SYGVKD. This study enrolled people aged 18 to 89 from under 25 US geographic areas. Donors were grouped by their self-reported clinical history.

The sequenced sample was PBMCs or T cells enriched from blood (not recorded which). The V and J genes are TRBV10-3 and TRBJ2-7, with D possibly matching TRBD1 (6 bases). The receptor's source is a man aged 40-50 years with acute COVID-19. CDR3 sequence: CAISGRDTLTYEQYF. The DNA for the CDR3 is TGTGCCATCAGTGGTCGGGACACCCTCACCTACGAGCAGTACTTC.